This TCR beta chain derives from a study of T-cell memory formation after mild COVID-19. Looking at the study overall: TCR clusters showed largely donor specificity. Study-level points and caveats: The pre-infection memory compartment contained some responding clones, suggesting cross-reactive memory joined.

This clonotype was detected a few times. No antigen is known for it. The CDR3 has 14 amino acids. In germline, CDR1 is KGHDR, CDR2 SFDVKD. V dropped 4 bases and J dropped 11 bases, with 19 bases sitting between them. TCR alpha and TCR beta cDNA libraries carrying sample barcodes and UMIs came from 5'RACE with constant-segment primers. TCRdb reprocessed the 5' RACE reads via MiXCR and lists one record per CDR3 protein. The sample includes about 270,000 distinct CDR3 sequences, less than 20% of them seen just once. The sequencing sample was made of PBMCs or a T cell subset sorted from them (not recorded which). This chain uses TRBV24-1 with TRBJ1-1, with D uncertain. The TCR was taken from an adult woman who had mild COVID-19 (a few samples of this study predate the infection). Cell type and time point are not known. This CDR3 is CATSDRRALRLAFF. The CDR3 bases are TGTGCCACCAGTGACCGCCGGGCCCTACGGTTGGCTTTCTTT.